Sequencing of this TCR beta chain was carried out in a study of T cell repertoires in cytomegalovirus infection. Study in general: Well-studied HLA-B-restricted CMV epitopes were used in the study alongside recently identified HLA-C-restricted ones. A matching HLA type, together with CMV infection, was signaled by public TCR beta signatures. Whole-study findings and limits: Of the TCR beta families, the public ones yielded a cumulative frequency that identified carriers of CMV plus the relevant HLA. HLA-C-restricted TCR beta clonotypes specific for CMV led the ex vivo response.

TCRdb itself ran the reads through MiXCR, one entry per CDR3 protein. The table records approximately 340,000 distinct CDR3 sequences, 29% of them present only once. Germline-derived CDR1 and CDR2 are SEHNR and FQNEAQ (reference sequence). J gave up 1 base and V 6 bases, and 9 bases lay outside the gene matches. The CDR3 has 16 amino acids. Regarding this clonotype: Its antigen is unknown.

The TCR comes from a human donor in good health (CMV status not recorded). Some clones in this sample may be carry-over from other donors' samples. The chain uses TRBV7-9 and TRBJ1-2; 9 bases agree with TRBD1. The sample was cultured PBMCs, taken from culture after CMV antigen stimulation. The CDR3 loop reads CASSVRDRELNYGYTF. As DNA, the CDR3 is TGTGCCAGCAGTGTCCGGGACAGGGAGCTTAACTATGGCTACACCTTC.